This T cell receptor (beta chain) comes out of a study of beta chain features in type 1 diabetes. Turning to the study itself: Cell yields, age and gender were similar between patients and healthy donors.

Study results and caveats: When Type 1 diabetes patients were examined, their TCRB CDR3s proved moderately but significantly shorter in all four CD4+ subsets. The question left open here concerned HLA type influencing TCRB rearrangement. Patients showed naive, central memory and Treg TCRB repertoires that appeared more similar than those of healthy donors.

This clone was detected a few times. The antigen is undetermined. The CDR3 consists of 16 residues. With V trimmed by 2 bases and J by 1 base, 4 bases remained unmatched. Looked up from germline, CDR1 is SGHTA and CDR2 is FQGNSA. Every isolated RNA sample was fully reverse transcribed, so sequencing captured expressed TCRB transcripts. Sequenced by immunoSEQ multiplex PCR; TCRdb stores in-frame clones only, minus some. The data show about 710,000 clones, over 12% seen once. This TCR was recovered from a young man with type 1 diabetes. The sequenced sample was naive CD4+ T cells from blood. The chain links TRBV7-2 to TRBJ2-1, with TRBD1 matching 8 bases. DNA of the CDR3: TGTGCCAGCAGCTTAACAGGGGGTTTATCCTACAATGAGCAGTTCTTC. Amino acids: CASSLTGGLSYNEQFF.